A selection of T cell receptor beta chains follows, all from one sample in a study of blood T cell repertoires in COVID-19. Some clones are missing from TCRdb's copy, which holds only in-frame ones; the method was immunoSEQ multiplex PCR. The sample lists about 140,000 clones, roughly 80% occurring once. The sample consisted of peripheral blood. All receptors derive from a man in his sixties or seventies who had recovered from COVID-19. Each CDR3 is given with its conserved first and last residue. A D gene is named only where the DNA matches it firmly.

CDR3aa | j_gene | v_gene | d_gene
CSVDGGGGQPQHF | TRBJ1-5 | TRBV29-1 | -
CASSLVAGIEAFF | TRBJ1-1 | TRBV7-9 | -
CASSYTSGGTEAFF | TRBJ1-1 | TRBV6-2/TRBV6-3 | -
CASSIHNTEAFF | TRBJ1-1 | TRBV19 | -
CASSYPPGRGAETQYF | TRBJ2-5 | TRBV6-5 | -
CAWSVSPMRQGTTSYEQYF | TRBJ2-7 | TRBV30 | TRBD1
CAWSVGGISYEQYF | TRBJ2-7 | TRBV30 | -
CASSPRASQDTQYF | TRBJ2-3 | TRBV18 | -
CASSEARGIEKLFF | TRBJ1-4 | TRBV6-1 | -
CASSIRRGIYEQYF | TRBJ2-7 | TRBV19 | TRBD1
CAGKKAGGPQETQYF | TRBJ2-5 | TRBV11-3 | TRBD2
CASSLTRDSQETQYF | TRBJ2-5 | TRBV21-1 | -
CASSQVRTGVGYTF | TRBJ1-2 | TRBV3-1/TRBV3-2 | TRBD1
CASGDRDSYGYTF | TRBJ1-2 | TRBV19 | TRBD1
CASSLYRVGLMNTQYF | TRBJ2-3 | TRBV5-1 | -
CASSPSPRLAGNNEQFF | TRBJ2-1 | TRBV7-8 | TRBD2
CAISVRGGEKLFF | TRBJ1-4 | TRBV10-3 | -
CAISESGGYEQFF | TRBJ2-1 | TRBV10-3 | -
CASRPGLAGGGSETQYF | TRBJ2-5 | TRBV2 | TRBD2